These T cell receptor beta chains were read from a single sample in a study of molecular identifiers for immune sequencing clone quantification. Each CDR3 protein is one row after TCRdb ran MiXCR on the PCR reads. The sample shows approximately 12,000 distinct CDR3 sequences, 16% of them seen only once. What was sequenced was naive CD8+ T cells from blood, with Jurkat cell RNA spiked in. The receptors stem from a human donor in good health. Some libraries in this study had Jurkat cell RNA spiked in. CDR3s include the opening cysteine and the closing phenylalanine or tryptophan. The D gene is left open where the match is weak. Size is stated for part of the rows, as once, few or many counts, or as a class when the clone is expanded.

TGTGCCAGCAGCTTAGGGGTGGCCACCGGGGAGCTGTTTTTT,CASSLGVATGELFF,NA,TRBV7-6,TRBJ2-2,NA
TGCGCCAGCAGCCAAGGGCCCATCGGGGGCTACGAGCAGTACTTC,CASSQGPIGGYEQYF,NA,TRBV4-1,TRBJ2-7,many
TGTGCCAGCAGCCAAGGCCCCGTTACCTACGAGCAGTACTTC,CASSQGPVTYEQYF,NA,TRBV3-1,TRBJ2-7,medium-sized
TGTGCCAGCAGTGAATTAGTGGGGACTCCCTACGAGCAGTACTTC,CASSELVGTPYEQYF,NA,TRBV25-1,TRBJ2-7,medium-sized
TGCGCCAGCTCTTATTCCCGGGACCACCCGACCCCATCTGGGGTCAACGTCCTGACTTTC,CASSYSRDHPTPSGVNVLTF,NA,TRBV3-1,TRBJ2-6,NA
TGTGCCACCAGTGATGGGACCGCAACTAATGAAAAACTGTTTTTT,CATSDGTATNEKLFF,NA,TRBV24-1,TRBJ1-4,many
TGTGCCAGCACCCCTAGTGTAGGGACGAACACCGGGGAGCTGTTTTTT,CASTPSVGTNTGELFF,NA,TRBV27,TRBJ2-2,many
TGTGCCAGCACGACTGTGAACACTGAAGCTTTCTTT,CASTTVNTEAFF,NA,TRBV12-3/TRBV12-4,TRBJ1-1,many
TGCGCCAGCAGCCAAGAGGCAGGACCTAACACTGAAGCTTTCTTT,CASSQEAGPNTEAFF,NA,TRBV4-1,TRBJ1-1,many
TGTGCCAGCAGTTTAGCCGATTGGAGCCGCAAACTGGTATCCAATGAGCAGTTCTTC,CASSLADWSRKLVSNEQFF,NA,TRBV28,TRBJ2-1,few
TGTGCCAGCTTAGGCGGGGGCAACACTGAAGCTTTCTTT,CASLGGGNTEAFF,NA,TRBV27,TRBJ1-1,medium-sized
TGTGCCATCAGTGAGTCGATTGGCCTAGCGGGATACAATGAGCAGTTCTTC,CAISESIGLAGYNEQFF,TRBD2,TRBV10-3,TRBJ2-1,medium-sized
TGTGCCAGCAGTCCCAGGGGTAACGTTGGAGCTTTCTTT,CASSPRGNVGAFF,NA,TRBV6-5,TRBJ1-1,medium-sized
TGTGCCAGCAGTTTATCCCTGGAATCCTACGAGCAGTACTTC,CASSLSLESYEQYF,NA,TRBV28,TRBJ2-7,many
TGTGCCAGCAGTTACAACACCAATCGGTGGATCGATTCACCCCTCCACTTT,CASSYNTNRWIDSPLHF,NA,TRBV6-5,TRBJ1-6,many
TGTGCCAGCAGCTTAGTAGCAGGGAGAGAGACCCAGTACTTC,CASSLVAGRETQYF,NA,TRBV7-9,TRBJ2-5,many
TGTGCCACCAGCACCGGCCCAGGCCCTGAAGCTTTCTTT,CATSTGPGPEAFF,NA,TRBV15,TRBJ1-1,few
TGTGCCAGCAGTGGCAGGGCATCTAATGAAAAACTGTTTTTT,CASSGRASNEKLFF,NA,TRBV6-5,TRBJ1-4,few
TGTGCCAGCAGTTTACGTTGGGCGGGACCCCACCTGAGACAGTTCTTC,CASSLRWAGPHLRQFF,NA,TRBV28,TRBJ2-1,medium-sized
TGTGCCAGCAGACCCCGAGGCTCCTACGAGCAGTACTTC,CASRPRGSYEQYF,NA,TRBV28,TRBJ2-7,many
TGTGCCAGCAGCTTAGCGGGAAACGAGCAGTTCTTC,CASSLAGNEQFF,NA,TRBV13,TRBJ2-1,many
TGTGCCTGCAGTTTGGTATTAGCGGGAGGAGGAGAGACCCAGTACTTC,CACSLVLAGGGETQYF,TRBD2,TRBV27,TRBJ2-5,few
TGTGCCAGTAGTCCCGTCTTGACAGCTCGAAACTGTGGCTACACCTTC,CASSPVLTARNCGYTF,NA,TRBV19,TRBJ1-2,NA
TGCAGCGTCCGGGACAGGGGGAACCAAGAGACCCAGTACTTC,CSVRDRGNQETQYF,TRBD1,TRBV29-1,TRBJ2-5,many
TGCAGTGCTAGAGGGGTGGGGATAGCGGGAGAAGCAGGCGCAGATACGCAGTATTTT,CSARGVGIAGEAGADTQYF,TRBD2,TRBV20-1,TRBJ2-3,many
TGTGCCAGCAGAGTAAACGGATTAACCTACGAGCAGTACTTC,CASRVNGLTYEQYF,NA,TRBV6-2/TRBV6-3,TRBJ2-7,NA
TGTGCCACCGAGTCTGGGACTCTGAACACCGGGGAGCTGTTTTTT,CATESGTLNTGELFF,NA,TRBV15,TRBJ2-2,medium-sized